This TCR beta chain emerged from a study of blood T cells in healthy people across ages. A second PCR, run for roughly 7 to 11 cycles, used a sample-barcoded 5' primer plus a J-beta primer mix. One entry per CDR3 protein, called by TCRdb with MiXCR from the 5' RACE reads. The sample includes more than 1,400,000 distinct CDR3 sequences, 40% to 50% of them seen just once. Trimming took 0 bases from V and 4 from J, leaving 13 bases between them. The CDR3 length is 14 residues. Looked up from germline, CDR1 is DFQATT and CDR2 is SNEGSKA (reference sequence). The origin of this receptor is a woman younger than 35 in good health. The chain carries TRBV20-1 and TRBJ2-7; no firm D call. The sample comprised blood. The CDR3 coding sequence is TGCAGTGCTAGAGATGTGGCGGCTTATTACGAGCAGTACTTC. This encodes CSARDVAAYYEQYF.